Shown below are 30 T cell receptor beta chains from a single sample sequenced in a study of OX40 agonist ivuxolimab in advanced cancers. Data came from immunoSEQ multiplex PCR; TCRdb stores just in-frame clones and leaves some out. The sample carries around 56,000 clones, roughly 86% recorded once. This material consisted of CD4+ or CD8+ T cells sorted from blood, taken in a trial of the OX40 agonist ivuxolimab. These receptors all come from an adult with an advanced solid tumor such as melanoma, head and neck, liver or kidney cancer.

The chain couples TRBV7-9 to TRBJ1-1, with no clear D. V lost 4 bases, J lost 7 bases, and 13 bases lay in between. This CDR3 has 13 amino acids. Germline loops: CDR1 SEHNR, CDR2 FQNEAQ (reference sequence). The CDR3 DNA sequence: TGTGCCAGCAGCTCTAGTCAGGTGGGTGAAGCTTTCTTT. It is translated as CASSSSQVGEAFF.

The rearrangement joins TRBV30 to TRBJ1-1; a possible D gene is TRBD1 (5 bases). The CDR3 consists of 13 residues. V was cut by 5 bases and J by 2 bases, with 12 bases left in between. Germline loops: CDR1 GTSNPN, CDR2 SVGIG (reference sequence). This chain's CDR3 is CAWELTGNTEAFF. The CDR3 bases are TGTGCCTGGGAACTTACAGGTAACACTGAAGCTTTCTTT.

The rearrangement uses TRBV13 and TRBJ1-1; maybe TRBD1 (5 bases). In germline, CDR1 is PRHDT, CDR2 FYEKMQ (reference sequence). Trimming shortened V by 6 bases and J by 6 bases, and 8 bases separated the two germline ends. The CDR3 contains 11 residues. The DNA of the CDR3 is TGTGCCAGCAGAGGGGAAGCTGAAGCTTTCTTT. Translation: CASRGEAEAFF.

The chain uses TRBV6-1 and TRBJ1-1, with a weak D call TRBD1 (5 bases). The CDR3 runs 15 residues. CDR1 is MNHNS and CDR2 is SASEGT in the germline V gene. V was cut by 10 bases and J by 0 bases, with 18 bases left in between. The CDR3 region has the DNA TGTGCCATTAAGGACGCGGGGACCCTGAACACTGAAGCTTTCTTT. Its protein product is CAIKDAGTLNTEAFF.

The chain couples TRBV18 to TRBJ2-7, with 7 bases aligning to TRBD1. The V gene's germline CDR1 is KGHSH and CDR2 LQKENI. The CDR3 runs to 15 residues. V lost 3 bases and J lost 2; bases outside the gene matches: 7. The CDR3 spells CASSPTTGITYEQYV. In DNA form, the CDR3 reads TGTGCCAGCTCACCCACGACAGGGATAACCTACGAGCAGTACGTC.

As DNA, the CDR3 is TGTGCCAGCAGTTTCTGGGATTACTATGGCTACACCTTC. Translated, it gives CASSFWDYYGYTF. V is TRBV27 and J is TRBJ1-2; D gene unclear. The germline V gene has CDR1 MNHEY and CDR2 SMNVEV (reference sequence). The CDR3 is made up of 13 amino acids. Trimming cost V 3 bases and J 3 bases, with 8 bases left between them.

This clone was counted once. The chain combines TRBV10-3 with TRBJ1-2; D ambiguous. V dropped 3 bases and J dropped 2 bases, with 1 base sitting between them. This CDR3 is 11 amino acids long. Germline V CDR1 and CDR2: ENHRY, SYGVKD. CDR3 in amino acids: CAISENYGYTF. The CDR3 nucleotides read TGTGCCATCAGTGAAAACTATGGCTACACCTTC.

The chain employs TRBV7-9 and TRBJ2-7; 10 nucleotides match TRBD2. This CDR3 is 15 amino acids long. The germline V gene encodes CDR1 SEHNR and CDR2 FQNEAQ (reference sequence). Trimming took 1 base from V and 2 from J; bases not matched to a gene: 2. The CDR3 DNA is TGTGCCAGCAGCTTAGGCAGCGGGAGGGCCTACGAGCAGTACTTC. Its translation is CASSLGSGRAYEQYF. Using reference TRBV7-9 and TRBJ2-7 for the parts outside the CDR3, the full variable domain is DTGVSQNPRHKITKRGQNVTFRCDPISEHNRLYWYRQTLGQGPEFLTYFQNEAQLEKSRLLSDRFSAERPKGSFSTLEIQRTEQGDSAMYLCASSLGSGRAYEQYFGPGTRLTVT.

The count of this clone is one. V and J are TRBV4-3 and TRBJ2-5, with D unclear. Trimming left V 3 bases short and J 0 bases short, with 5 bases between. The CDR3 covers 13 residues. Germline V lookup: CDR1 LGHNA, CDR2 YSLEER. This CDR3 reads CASSQANQETQYF. CDR3 sequence (DNA): TGCGCCAGCAGCCAGGCGAACCAAGAGACCCAGTACTTC.

The CDR3 is CASSSGTSGILGEQFF. The CDR3 DNA reads as TGTGCCAGCAGTTCCGGGACTAGCGGGATTCTGGGCGAGCAGTTCTTC. The V and J genes are TRBV28 and TRBJ2-1; the match to TRBD2 covers 13 bases. The CDR3 runs 16 residues. Unmatched junction bases numbered 10, after V lost 4 bases and J lost 10 bases. Germline V gives CDR1 MDHEN, CDR2 SYDVKM.

The genes are TRBV28 and TRBJ1-2, with D maybe TRBD1 (5 bases). This CDR3 comprises 14 residues. V was cut by 5 bases and J by 7 bases, with 17 bases left in between. The germline V gene encodes CDR1 MDHEN and CDR2 SYDVKM. CDR3 sequence: CASSPISTVSGYTF. The CDR3 nucleotides are TGTGCCAGCAGTCCTATCTCGACAGTCAGTGGCTACACCTTC.

This chain joins TRBV28 and TRBJ1-2, with 9 bases aligning to TRBD1. Trimming removed 3 bases from V and 7 bases from J; junction bases left unmatched: 15. CDR1 is MDHEN and CDR2 is SYDVKM in the germline V gene. The CDR3 totals 17 residues. DNA of the CDR3: TGTGCCAGCAGTTTGGACTCAGGGACAGGGAGGCTGAGTGGCTACACCTTC. Amino acids: CASSLDSGTGRLSGYTF.

The chain uses TRBV4-2 and TRBJ2-1; TRBD2 agrees at 11 bases. This CDR3 spans 18 amino acids. Germline trimming cut 3 bases from V and 0 bases from J; bases unmatched to any gene: 7. Germline values: CDR1 LGHNA, CDR2 YNFKEQ. The CDR3, as DNA: TGTGCCAGCAGCCACTTGGGAACTAGCGGGAGCTCCTACAATGAGCAGTTCTTC. This gives the protein CASSHLGTSGSSYNEQFF.

The rearrangement uses TRBV7-8 and TRBJ1-1; D call uncertain. V lost 1 base, J lost 0 bases, and 18 bases lay in between. The germline V gene has CDR1 SGHVS and CDR2 FQNEAQ. This CDR3 has 18 residues. CDR3 in amino acids: CASSLVSPSSIMNTEAFF. Here the CDR3 DNA reads TGTGCCAGCAGCTTAGTCTCCCCCTCCTCGATCATGAACACTGAAGCTTTCTTT.

CDR3 DNA sequence: TGTGCCAGCCACAACGGGGTCGGTCGTCAAGAGACCCAGTACTTC. This codes for CASHNGVGRQETQYF. V and J are TRBV6-5 and TRBJ2-5; a possible D gene is TRBD2 (5 bases). This CDR3 contains 15 residues. V dropped 8 bases and J dropped 2 bases, with 18 bases sitting between them. Germline V lookup: CDR1 MNHEY, CDR2 SVGAGI.

The chain joins TRBV6-5 to TRBJ2-5; 7 bases are shared with TRBD1. In germline, CDR1 is MNHEY, CDR2 SVGAGI. Trimming at V came to 0 bases and at J to 4 bases, leaving 5 bases not matched to a gene. The CDR3 extends over 15 amino acids. The CDR3 spells CASSYSRDSAETQYF. CDR3 DNA sequence: TGTGCCAGCAGTTACTCCCGGGACAGCGCAGAGACCCAGTACTTC.

Comment on this clone: This same CDR3 is encoded by further DNA sequences in the sample. V and J are TRBV6-5 and TRBJ1-1, with D unclear. Trimming cost V 9 bases and J 1 base, with 6 bases left between them. The CDR3 totals 11 residues. CDR1 is MNHEY and CDR2 is SVGAGI in the germline V gene. This CDR3 reads CASKENTEAFF. For the CDR3, the DNA is TGTGCCAGTAAAGAGAACACTGAAGCTTTCTTT.

The chain is built from TRBV11-2 and TRBJ1-5, with a possible D match to TRBD1 (6 bases). The ends were cut back, 4 bases at V and 2 bases at J, with 15 bases in the middle. This CDR3 spans 16 amino acids. Germline V gives CDR1 SGHAT, CDR2 FQNNGV. This CDR3 is CASSSTGYEGNQPQHF. The CDR3 DNA is TGTGCCAGCAGCTCAACAGGGTATGAGGGCAATCAGCCCCAGCATTTT.

The chain links TRBV30 to TRBJ1-4; D not certain. V shed 2 bases and J shed 0 bases, with 7 bases lying between them. The length of the CDR3 is 14 residues. Germline CDR1 and CDR2: GTSNPN and SVGIG (reference sequence). This chain's CDR3 is CAWSSSATNEKLFF. DNA of the CDR3: TGTGCCTGGAGTTCCTCTGCAACTAATGAAAAACTGTTTTTT.

A few counts support this clone. The genes are TRBV4-1 and TRBJ2-7; D call uncertain. The CDR3 contains 15 residues. Germline CDR1 MGHRA, CDR2 YSYEKL. Deletions cut 0 bases from V and 2 bases from J, with 11 bases between. This CDR3 reads CASSQDYWNAYEQYV. The CDR3 DNA follows: TGCGCCAGCAGCCAAGATTATTGGAATGCCTACGAGCAGTACGTC.

This clone was recorded a few times. Other DNA variants within this sample encode the same CDR3. V and J are TRBV6-1 and TRBJ1-5; no definite D call. The V end lost 3 bases, the J end lost 0 bases, and 12 bases lay between the germline ends. Germline V gives CDR1 MNHNS, CDR2 SASEGT. The CDR3 contains 16 residues. CDR3 loop: CASSESPGYSNQPQHF. The DNA for the CDR3 is TGTGCCAGCAGTGAGTCCCCGGGGTATAGCAATCAGCCCCAGCATTTT.

The chain employs TRBV9 and TRBJ1-2; TRBD1 is a possible D gene (6 bases). V was pared by 0 bases and J by 4 bases, with 10 bases between. This CDR3 region has 14 residues. Germline V gene data show CDR1 as SGDLS and CDR2 as YYNGEE. The CDR3 DNA follows: TGTGCCAGCAGCGTAGAGGCAGGGGTCTATGGCTACACCTTC. As protein: CASSVEAGVYGYTF.

The J gene is TRBJ2-1, the V gene TRBV29-1; D uncertain. The CDR3 has 16 amino acids. Trimming pared 1 base from V and 3 bases from J, leaving 16 bases between. CDR1 is SQVTM, CDR2 ANQGSEA, per germline. CDR3 in DNA: TGCAGCGTTGAAGTTTGGTCTAGAGCAATCTACAATGAGCAGTTCTTC. Amino acids: CSVEVWSRAIYNEQFF.

The chain links TRBV5-4 to TRBJ2-1, with 7 bases identical to TRBD1. Germline V gives CDR1 SGHNT, CDR2 YYREEE (reference sequence). J gave up 0 bases and V 3 bases, and 3 bases lay outside the gene matches. There are 15 residues in the CDR3. CDR3 nucleotide sequence: TGTGCCAGCAGCTGGGGGACAGACTCCTACAATGAGCAGTTCTTC. As protein: CASSWGTDSYNEQFF.

V is TRBV6-1 and J is TRBJ2-7, with 9 nucleotides matching TRBD1. The V segment lost 7 bases and the J segment 3 bases; nucleotides outside the gene matches: 7. The CDR3 totals 14 residues. Germline V gene data show CDR1 as MNHNS and CDR2 as SASEGT. The CDR3 nucleotides are TGTGCCAGCACTGACGGGACAGGGCACTACGAGCAGTACTTC. As protein: CASTDGTGHYEQYF.

The chain carries TRBV27 and TRBJ2-2; 9 bases are shared with TRBD2. V gave up 5 bases and J gave up 6 bases; unmatched junction bases: 7. The length of the CDR3 is 15 residues. Germline loops: CDR1 MNHEY, CDR2 SMNVEV (reference sequence). Here the CDR3 reads CASSTLAGWAGELFF. CDR3 coding DNA: TGTGCCAGCAGTACCCTAGCGGGGTGGGCCGGGGAGCTGTTTTTT.

J is TRBJ2-7 and V is TRBV14, with 7 bases that match TRBD1. Looked up from germline, CDR1 is SGHDN and CDR2 is FVKESK. The V gene end was trimmed by 6 bases and the J gene end by 0 bases; junction bases not matched to a gene: 17. CDR3 size: 18 residues. CDR3 sequence: CASRLHPQRQGSSYEQYV. DNA for the CDR3: TGTGCCAGCAGGCTGCACCCCCAAAGACAGGGAAGCTCCTACGAGCAGTACGTC.

The chain uses TRBV5-6 and TRBJ1-2, with D perhaps matching TRBD1 (5 bases). Germline CDR1 and CDR2: SGHDT and YYEEEE. V lost 2 bases and J lost 4, with 9 bases in between. The CDR3 sequence is 13 residues long. The CDR3 spells CASSFGTLYGYTF. The CDR3 DNA follows: TGTGCCAGCAGCTTTGGGACCCTCTATGGCTACACCTTC.

The rearrangement links TRBV9 to TRBJ1-1; the D gene is possibly TRBD1 (5 bases). There are 13 residues in the CDR3. V was cut by 2 bases and J by 1 base, with 6 bases left in between. Germline V gene lookup returns CDR1 SGDLS and CDR2 YYNGEE. In DNA, the CDR3 is TGTGCCAGCAGCGTCCAGGGGAACACTGAAGCTTTCTTT. Translating it yields CASSVQGNTEAFF.

The chain joins TRBV11-2 to TRBJ2-7; D is possibly TRBD1 (6 bases). V lost 6 bases and J lost 5, with 17 bases in between. The CDR3 loop spans 14 amino acids. Looked up from germline, CDR1 is SGHAT and CDR2 is FQNNGV. The DNA of the CDR3 is TGTGCCAGCAGTCTCTCAACAGGGTACAACGAGCAGTACGTC. Translated, it gives CASSLSTGYNEQYV.